Listed here is a single T cell receptor (beta chain). Its antigen is not identified. The CDR3 covers 13 residues. With 1 base removed from V and 7 bases from J, the gap between germline ends came to 8 bases. Germline lookup yields CDR1 SGHAT and CDR2 FQDESV (reference sequence). The sample belongs to a study of OX40 agonist ivuxolimab in advanced cancers. Study-level findings and limits: On average, a greater number of expanded clones characterised CD8+ T cells relative to CD4+.

TCRdb's table, derived via immunoSEQ multiplex PCR, lists solely in-frame clones and lacks some. This sample has tens of thousands of clones, with about nine tenths found just once. The chain recombines TRBV11-1 with TRBJ2-1, with D possibly matching TRBD2 (6 bases). The starting material was CD4+ or CD8+ T cells sorted from blood, obtained in a trial of the OX40 agonist ivuxolimab. The TCR sequence derives from an adult with an advanced solid tumor such as melanoma, head and neck, liver or kidney cancer. The CDR3 coding sequence is TGTGCCAGCAGCTTAGTGGAGGGAAATGAGCAGTTCTTC. Its translation: CASSLVEGNEQFF.